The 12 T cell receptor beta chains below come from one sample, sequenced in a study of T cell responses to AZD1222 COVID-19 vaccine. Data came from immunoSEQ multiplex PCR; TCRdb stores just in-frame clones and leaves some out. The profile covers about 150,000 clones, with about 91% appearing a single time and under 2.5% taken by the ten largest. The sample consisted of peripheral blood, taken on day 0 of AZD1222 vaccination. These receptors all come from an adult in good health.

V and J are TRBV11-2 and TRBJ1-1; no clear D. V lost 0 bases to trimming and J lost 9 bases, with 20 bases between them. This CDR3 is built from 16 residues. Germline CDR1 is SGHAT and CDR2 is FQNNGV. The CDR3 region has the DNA TGTGCCAGCAGCTTAGAGTCGATCAGCGTTCCAGCCAAAGCTTTCTTT. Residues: CASSLESISVPAKAFF.

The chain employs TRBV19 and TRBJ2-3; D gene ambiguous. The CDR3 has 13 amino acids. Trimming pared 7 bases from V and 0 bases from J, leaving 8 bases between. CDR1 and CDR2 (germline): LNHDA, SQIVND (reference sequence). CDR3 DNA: TGTGCCAGTAAGTCTACTAGCACAGATACGCAGTATTTT. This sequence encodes CASKSTSTDTQYF.

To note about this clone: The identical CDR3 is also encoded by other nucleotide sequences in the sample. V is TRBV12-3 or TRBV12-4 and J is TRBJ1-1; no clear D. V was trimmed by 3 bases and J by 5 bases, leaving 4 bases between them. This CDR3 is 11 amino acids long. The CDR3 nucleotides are TGTGCCAGCAGTTTGGGGACTGAAGCTTTCTTT. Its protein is CASSLGTEAFF.

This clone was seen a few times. Here the CDR3 DNA reads TGTGCCACCAGTGGGCCCGGCGTCAACTATGGCTACACCTTC. Translation gives CATSGPGVNYGYTF. V is TRBV24-1 and J is TRBJ1-2; D is unresolved. With 5 bases removed from V and 2 bases from J, the gap between germline ends came to 11 bases. The CDR3 runs to 14 residues. Per the germline V gene, CDR1 is KGHDR and CDR2 is SFDVKD.

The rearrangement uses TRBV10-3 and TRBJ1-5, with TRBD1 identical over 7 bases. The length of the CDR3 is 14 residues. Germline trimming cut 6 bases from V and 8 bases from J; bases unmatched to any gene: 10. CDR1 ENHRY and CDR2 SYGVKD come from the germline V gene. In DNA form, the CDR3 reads TGTGCCATCAGCGAAGACAGGGCTGGGGAGCCCCAGCATTTT. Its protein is CAISEDRAGEPQHF.

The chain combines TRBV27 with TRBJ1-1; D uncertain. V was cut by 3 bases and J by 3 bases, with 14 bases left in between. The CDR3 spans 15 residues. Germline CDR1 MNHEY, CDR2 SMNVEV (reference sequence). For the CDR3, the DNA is TGTGCCAGCAGTTTCCGGGGAAATCGGGACACTGAAGCTTTCTTT. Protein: CASSFRGNRDTEAFF.

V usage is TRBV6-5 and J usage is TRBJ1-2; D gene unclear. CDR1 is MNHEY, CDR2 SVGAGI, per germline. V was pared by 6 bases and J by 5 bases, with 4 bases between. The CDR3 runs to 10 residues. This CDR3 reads CASRGYGYTF. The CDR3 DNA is TGTGCCAGCAGGGGGTATGGCTACACCTTC.

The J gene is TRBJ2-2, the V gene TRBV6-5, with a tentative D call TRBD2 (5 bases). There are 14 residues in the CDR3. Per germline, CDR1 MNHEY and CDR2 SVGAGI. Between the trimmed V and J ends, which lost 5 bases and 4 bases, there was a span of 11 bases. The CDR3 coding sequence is TGTGCCAGCAGTACTAGGCAGCTCACCGGGGAGCTGTTTTTT. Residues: CASSTRQLTGELFF.

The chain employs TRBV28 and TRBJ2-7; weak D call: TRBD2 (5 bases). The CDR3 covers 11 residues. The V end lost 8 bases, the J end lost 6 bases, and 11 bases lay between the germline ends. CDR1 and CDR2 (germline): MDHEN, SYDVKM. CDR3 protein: CASGLRGEQYF. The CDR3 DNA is TGTGCCAGCGGCCTCCGGGGCGAGCAGTACTTC.

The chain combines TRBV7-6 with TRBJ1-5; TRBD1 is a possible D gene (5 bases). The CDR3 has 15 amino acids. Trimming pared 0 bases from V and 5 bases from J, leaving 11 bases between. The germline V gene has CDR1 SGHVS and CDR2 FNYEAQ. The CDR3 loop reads CASSLAGSRDQPQHF. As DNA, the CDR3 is TGTGCCAGCAGCTTAGCGGGGAGCAGGGATCAGCCCCAGCATTTT. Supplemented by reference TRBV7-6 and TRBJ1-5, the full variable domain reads GAGVSQSPRYKVTKRGQDVALRCDPISGHVSLYWYRQALGQGPEFLTYFNYEAQQDKSGLPNDRFSAERPEGSISTLTIQRTEQRDSAMYRCASSLAGSRDQPQHFGDGTRLSIL.

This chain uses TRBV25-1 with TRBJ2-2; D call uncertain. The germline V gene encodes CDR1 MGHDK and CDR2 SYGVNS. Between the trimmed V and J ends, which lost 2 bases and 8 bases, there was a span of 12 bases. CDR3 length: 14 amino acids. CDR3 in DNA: TGTGCCAGCAGTGAAAATCCCTGGGTGGGGGAGCTGTTTTTT. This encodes CASSENPWVGELFF.

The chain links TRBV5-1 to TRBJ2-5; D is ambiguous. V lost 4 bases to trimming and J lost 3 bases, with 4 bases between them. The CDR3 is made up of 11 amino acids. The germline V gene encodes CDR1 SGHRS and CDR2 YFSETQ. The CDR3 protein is CASSTEETQYF. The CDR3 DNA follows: TGCGCCAGCAGCACAGAAGAGACCCAGTACTTC.